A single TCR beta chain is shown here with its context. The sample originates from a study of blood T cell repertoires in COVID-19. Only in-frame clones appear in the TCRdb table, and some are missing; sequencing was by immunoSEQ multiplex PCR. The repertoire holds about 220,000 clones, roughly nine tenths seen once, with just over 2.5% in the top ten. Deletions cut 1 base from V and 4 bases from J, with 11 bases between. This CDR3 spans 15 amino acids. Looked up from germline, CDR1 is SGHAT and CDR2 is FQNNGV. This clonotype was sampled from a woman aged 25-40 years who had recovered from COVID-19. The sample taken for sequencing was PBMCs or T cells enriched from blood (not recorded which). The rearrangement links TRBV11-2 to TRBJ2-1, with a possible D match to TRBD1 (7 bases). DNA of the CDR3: TGTGCCAGCAGCTTAGGTTCAGGGGGGTACAATGAGCAGTTCTTC. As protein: CASSLGSGGYNEQFF.